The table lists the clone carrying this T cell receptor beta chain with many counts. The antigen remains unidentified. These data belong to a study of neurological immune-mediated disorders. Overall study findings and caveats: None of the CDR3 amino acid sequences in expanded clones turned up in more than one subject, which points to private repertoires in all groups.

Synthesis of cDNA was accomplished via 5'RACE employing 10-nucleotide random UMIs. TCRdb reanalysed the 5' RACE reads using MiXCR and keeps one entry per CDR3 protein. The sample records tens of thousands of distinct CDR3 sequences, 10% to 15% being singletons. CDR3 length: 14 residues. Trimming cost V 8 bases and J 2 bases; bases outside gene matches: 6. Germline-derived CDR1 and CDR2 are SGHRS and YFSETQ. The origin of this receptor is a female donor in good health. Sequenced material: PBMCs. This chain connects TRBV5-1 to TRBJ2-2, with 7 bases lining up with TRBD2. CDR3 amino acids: CASSAGSNTGELFF. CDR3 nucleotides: TGCGCCAGTTCAGCGGGGAGTAACACCGGGGAGCTGTTTTTT.